This T cell receptor (beta chain) was identified in a study of post-analysis software for immune sequencing data. Study findings and constraints: Included in a set of five TRBV segments more frequent in patients than controls were TRBV5-6, TRBV5-1 and TRBV20-1.

Germline CDR1 and CDR2: SNHLY and FYNNEI. The CDR3 is 14 amino acids. Trimming took off 7 bases at V and 1 base at J, with 10 bases between the two ends. This clonotype was found a few times. The antigen remains undetermined. TCR beta cDNA libraries included unique molecular identifiers. TCRdb passed the PCR reads through MiXCR, listing each CDR3 protein once. The data contain hundreds of thousands of distinct CDR3 sequences, less than 45% of them seen just once; the ten biggest clones take up 9% to 13%. The receptor was isolated from a girl aged 10-17 years with multiple sclerosis. The chain recombines TRBV2 with TRBJ2-2; D is unclear. The sequenced sample was blood. Here the CDR3 reads CASKTDLNTGELFF. The CDR3 nucleotides read TGTGCCAGCAAGACGGATCTGAACACCGGGGAGCTGTTTTTT.